This TCR beta chain derives from a study of blood T cell repertoires in COVID-19. Germline lookup yields CDR1 MNHNY and CDR2 SVGAGI (reference sequence). CDR3 length: 13 amino acids. V lost 6 bases and J lost 5, with 13 bases in between. Those who participated ranged in age from roughly 18 to 95 years and resided in approximately 23 US areas. Original processing notes: Amplification from reference gene primers served as the basis for estimated nucleated cell counts. Assay used: immunoSEQ multiplex PCR; TCRdb lists only in-frame clones, some missing. The V and J calls and the clone size are those of that table, but D and trimming were determined from the DNA. The repertoire includes roughly 200,000 clones, roughly 88% of them detected once, and about 4% sits in the top ten.

The chain recombines TRBV6-6 with TRBJ1-1, with D perhaps matching TRBD1 (6 bases). The sequenced sample was PBMCs or T cells enriched from blood (not recorded which). The receptor comes from a woman in her forties with acute COVID-19. CDR3 DNA sequence: TGTGCCAGCAGCAGGGGAATATGGACTGAAGCTTTCTTT. Amino acid sequence: CASSRGIWTEAFF.